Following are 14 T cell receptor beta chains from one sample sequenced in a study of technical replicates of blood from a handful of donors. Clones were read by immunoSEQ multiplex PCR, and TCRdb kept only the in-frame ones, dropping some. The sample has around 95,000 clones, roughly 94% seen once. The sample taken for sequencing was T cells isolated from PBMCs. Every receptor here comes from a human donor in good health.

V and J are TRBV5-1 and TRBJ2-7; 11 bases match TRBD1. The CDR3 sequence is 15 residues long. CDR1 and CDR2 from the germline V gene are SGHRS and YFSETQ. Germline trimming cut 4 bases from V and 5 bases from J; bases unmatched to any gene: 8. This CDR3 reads CASSRVPGQGDEQYF. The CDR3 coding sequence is TGCGCCAGCAGCCGCGTTCCGGGACAGGGGGACGAGCAGTACTTC.

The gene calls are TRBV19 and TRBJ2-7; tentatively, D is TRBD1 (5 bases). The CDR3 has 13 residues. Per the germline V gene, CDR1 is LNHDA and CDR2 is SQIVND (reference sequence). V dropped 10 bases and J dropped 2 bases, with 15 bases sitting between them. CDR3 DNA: TGTGCCACAGCAGCAGGGATTACCTACGAGCAGTACTTC. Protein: CATAAGITYEQYF.

The CDR3 DNA reads TGTGCCTGGAGATCCGCAGGGGAGTACGAGCAGTACTTC. It is translated as CAWRSAGEYEQYF. The chain recombines TRBV30 with TRBJ2-7; TRBD1 is a possible D gene (6 bases). CDR1 is GTSNPN and CDR2 is SVGIG in the germline V gene (reference sequence). V lost 3 bases to trimming and J lost 4 bases, with 13 bases between them. The CDR3 spans 13 residues.

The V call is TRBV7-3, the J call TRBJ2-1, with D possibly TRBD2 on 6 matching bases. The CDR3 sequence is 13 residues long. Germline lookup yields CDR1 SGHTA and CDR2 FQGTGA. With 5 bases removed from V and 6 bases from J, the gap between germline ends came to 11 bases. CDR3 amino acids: CASSHDGGNEQFF. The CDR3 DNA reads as TGTGCCAGCAGCCACGACGGGGGCAATGAGCAGTTCTTC.

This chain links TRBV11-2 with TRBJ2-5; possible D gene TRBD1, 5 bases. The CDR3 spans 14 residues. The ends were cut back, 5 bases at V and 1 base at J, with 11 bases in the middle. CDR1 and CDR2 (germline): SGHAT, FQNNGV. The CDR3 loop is CASSNVRGQETQYF. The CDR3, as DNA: TGTGCCAGCAGCAACGTAAGGGGCCAAGAGACCCAGTACTTC.

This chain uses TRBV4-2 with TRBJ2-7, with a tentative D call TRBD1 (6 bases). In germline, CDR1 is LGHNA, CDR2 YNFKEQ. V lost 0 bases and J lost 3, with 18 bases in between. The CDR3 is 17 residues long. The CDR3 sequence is CASSQDRHNSGVYEQYF. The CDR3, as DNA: TGTGCCAGCAGCCAAGATCGTCATAACTCAGGGGTCTACGAGCAGTACTTC.

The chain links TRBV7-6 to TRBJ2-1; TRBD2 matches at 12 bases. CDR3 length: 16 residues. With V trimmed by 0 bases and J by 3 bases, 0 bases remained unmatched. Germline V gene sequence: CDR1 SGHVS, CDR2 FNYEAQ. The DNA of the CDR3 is TGTGCCAGCAGCTTAGCGGGACTAGCGGGCTACAATGAGCAGTTCTTC. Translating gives CASSLAGLAGYNEQFF.

For the CDR3, the DNA is TGTGCCAGCAGTTTCTTTACAGGGTACGATTTCGGGGAGCTGTTTTTT. This gives the protein CASSFFTGYDFGELFF. The J gene is TRBJ2-2, the V gene TRBV27; the D gene is possibly TRBD1 (6 bases). Trimming cost V 3 bases and J 7 bases, with 18 bases left between them. Germline V lookup: CDR1 MNHEY, CDR2 SMNVEV (reference sequence). The CDR3 sequence is 16 residues long.

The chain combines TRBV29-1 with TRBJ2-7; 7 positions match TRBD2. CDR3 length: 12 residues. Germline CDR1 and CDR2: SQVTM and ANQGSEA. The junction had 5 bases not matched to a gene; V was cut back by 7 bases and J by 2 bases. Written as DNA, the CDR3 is TGCAGCGCTGCGGGGGTCGCCTACGAGCAGTACTTC. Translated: CSAAGVAYEQYF.

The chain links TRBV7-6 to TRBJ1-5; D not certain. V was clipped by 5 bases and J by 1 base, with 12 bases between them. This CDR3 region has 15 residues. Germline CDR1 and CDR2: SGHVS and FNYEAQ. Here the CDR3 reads CASSLISGSNQPQHF. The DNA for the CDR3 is TGTGCCAGCAGCCTAATATCGGGAAGCAATCAGCCCCAGCATTTT.

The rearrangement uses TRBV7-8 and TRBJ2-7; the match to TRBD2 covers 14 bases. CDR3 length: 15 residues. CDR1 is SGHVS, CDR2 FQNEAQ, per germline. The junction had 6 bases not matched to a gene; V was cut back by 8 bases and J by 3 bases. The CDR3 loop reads CASRPGTSGSYEQYF. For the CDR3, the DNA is TGTGCCAGCCGACCCGGGACTAGCGGGAGCTACGAGCAGTACTTC.

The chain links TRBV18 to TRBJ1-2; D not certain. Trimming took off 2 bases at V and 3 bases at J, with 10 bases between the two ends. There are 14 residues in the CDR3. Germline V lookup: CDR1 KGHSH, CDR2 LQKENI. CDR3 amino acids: CASSPSRKHYGYTF. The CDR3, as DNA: TGTGCCAGCTCACCATCCAGGAAACACTATGGCTACACCTTC.

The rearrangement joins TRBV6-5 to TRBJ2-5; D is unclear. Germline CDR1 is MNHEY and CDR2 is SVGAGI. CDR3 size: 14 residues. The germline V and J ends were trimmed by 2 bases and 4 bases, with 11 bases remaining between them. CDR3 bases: TGTGCCAGCAGTTACAAAGGCCTAGGAGAGACCCAGTACTTC. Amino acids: CASSYKGLGETQYF.

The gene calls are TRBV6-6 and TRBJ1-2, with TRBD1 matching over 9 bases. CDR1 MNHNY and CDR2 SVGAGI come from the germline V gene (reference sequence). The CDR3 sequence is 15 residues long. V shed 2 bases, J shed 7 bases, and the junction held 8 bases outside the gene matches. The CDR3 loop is CASSYLKTGGGGYTF. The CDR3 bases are TGTGCCAGCAGTTACCTAAAAACAGGGGGCGGTGGCTACACCTTC.